The present entry profiles one TCR beta chain with its context. Some clones are missing from TCRdb's copy, which holds only in-frame ones; the method was immunoSEQ multiplex PCR. Among roughly 38,000 clones listed, about 91% were seen once. The data were taken from a study of T cell changes during pregnancy in multiple sclerosis. V lost 8 bases and J 0 bases, leaving 8 bases between the germline ends. The V gene's germline CDR1 is SNHLY and CDR2 FYNNEI. This CDR3 region has 14 residues. The sample in question was CD4+ T cells from peripheral blood mononuclear cells, obtained after pregnancy. V usage is TRBV2 and J usage is TRBJ1-6; D unclear. The sequence was obtained from a female donor in good health, enrolled as a control in a pregnancy study. The CDR3 DNA follows: TGTGCCAGCGGAGAGAGCTCCTATAATTCACCCCTCCACTTT. Its protein is CASGESSYNSPLHF. Full variable domain (missing parts from reference TRBV2 and TRBJ1-6): EPEVTQTPSHQVTQMGQEVILRCVPISNHLYFYWYRQILGQKVEFLVSFYNNEISEKSEIFDDQFSVERPDGSNFTLKIRSTKLEDSAMYFCASGESSYNSPLHFGNGTRLTVT.